This TCR beta chain derives from a study of T cell responses to AZD1222 COVID-19 vaccine. Findings and caveats of the study: All repertoire sampling was performed exclusively after the peak T cell response. Clonal diversity may have been underestimated, and the donors were mostly white British, with more females than males.

Per the germline V gene, CDR1 is KGHDR and CDR2 is SFDVKD. Trimming shortened V by 6 bases and J by 2 bases, and 9 bases separated the two germline ends. CDR3 length: 13 residues. Profiling relied on immunoSEQ multiplex PCR, and the TCRdb table lists in-frame clones only, not all of them. This table holds 120,000 or so clones, just over 85% found once. On this clone itself: Antigen specificity is unknown.

Here the sequenced sample was peripheral blood, taken on day 0 of MenACWY control vaccination. The V call is TRBV24-1, the J call TRBJ1-2, with no clear D. The TCR comes from an adult in good health. CDR3 bases: TGTGCCACCAGTTCCGGGCTAAACTATGGCTACACCTTC. Its translation: CATSSGLNYGYTF.